This TCR beta chain emerged from a study of T cell responses to AZD1222 COVID-19 vaccine. Assay used: immunoSEQ multiplex PCR; TCRdb lists only in-frame clones, some missing. The sample consists of around 190,000 clones, around 88% of them appearing once. Notes on the study in general: A reported finding is that nearly half of spike-specific TCRs target unmutated variant regions. Among the donors, most were white British and more were female, and clonal diversity was possibly underestimated.

This CDR3 is built from 12 residues. Trimming cost V 8 bases and J 5 bases; bases outside gene matches: 3. The V gene's germline CDR1 is LNHDA and CDR2 SQIVND (reference sequence). Comment on this clone: The antigen is unknown.

The source of this sequence is an adult in good health. This chain joins TRBV19 and TRBJ2-5; 9 nucleotides match TRBD2. The source material was peripheral blood, sampled on day 0 of AZD1222 vaccination. In nucleotides, the CDR3 is TGTGCCAGTGCGGGAGGGCCGGAGACCCAGTACTTC. It encodes CASAGGPETQYF.